Sequencing of this T cell receptor beta chain was carried out in a study of blood T cell repertoires in COVID-19. About the study: Specimens from acute and convalescent COVID-19 originated in the United States, Italy and Spain. T cells, B-cell-depleted T cells, or PBMCs supplied cDNA or gDNA.

This table comes from immunoSEQ multiplex PCR, and its TCRdb copy is limited to in-frame clones, with some not included. The sample shows 200,000 to 250,000 clones, roughly 88% of them seen only once. In assigning cohorts, the study relied on participant-reported clinical history. Individuals in the exposed group had encountered a COVID-19 case within 2 weeks preceding study entry. CDR1 and CDR2 from the germline V gene are GTSNPN and SVGIG (reference sequence). Trimming at V came to 2 bases and at J to 2 bases, leaving 5 bases not matched to a gene. CDR3 length equals 16 residues. Material for sequencing was PBMCs or T cells enriched from blood (not recorded which). The source of this sequence is a woman aged 25 to 45 who had been exposed to COVID-19. The V gene is TRBV30, the J gene TRBJ2-2, with TRBD2 identical over 10 bases. CDR3 sequence (DNA): TGTGCCTGGAGTAGGAAACTAGCGGGAAACACCGGGGAGCTGTTTTTT. Translated: CAWSRKLAGNTGELFF. The variable domain in full, completed from reference TRBV30 and TRBJ2-2, reads SQTIHQWPATLVQPVGSPLSLECTVEGTSNPNLYWYRQAAGRGLQLLFYSVGIGQISSEVPQNLSASRPQDRQFILSSKKLLLSDSGFYLCAWSRKLAGNTGELFFGEGSRLTVL.